The present entry profiles one TCR beta chain with its context. Its antigen is as yet unknown. Libraries were prepared by immunoSEQ multiplex PCR; TCRdb keeps only in-frame clonotypes and omits some of them. The table includes 380,000 or so clones, 86% detected once. Described treatment: around 19 received Ad26.COV2.S at low or high dose, single or two shots; several received placebo; per-sample allocation not given. Collection of samples fell on day 63 after the first vaccine or placebo injection. A Boston adult aged 18-55 years was the donor. Wuhan-strain SARS-CoV-2 spike was expressed by the Ad26 vector that made up the vaccine. This entry belongs to a study of Ad26.COV2.S vaccination and SARS-CoV-2 variants. CDR3 length: 13 amino acids. Germline CDR1 is LGHDT and CDR2 is YNNKEL (reference sequence). With 1 base removed from V and 4 bases from J, the gap between germline ends came to 7 bases. Whole-study results and caveats: Responses of T cells in total may have been underestimated by the TCR breadth and depth analyses. CD8+ and CD4+ T cells specific for spike reportedly responded with substantial breadth after vaccination.

This receptor was obtained from a person between 18 and 59 years old who received the Ad26.COV2.S COVID-19 vaccine or a placebo. This specimen consisted of peripheral blood, obtained in a trial of Ad26.COV2.S vaccine versus placebo. The chain has TRBV3-1 (or the pseudogene TRBV3-2) and TRBJ2-5, with D maybe TRBD2 (6 bases). CDR3 sequence reads: CASSQVGGETQYF. The CDR3 DNA sequence: TGTGCCAGCAGCCAAGTGGGGGGAGAGACCCAGTACTTC.